A selection of T cell receptor beta chains follows, all from one sample in a study of blood T cell repertoires in COVID-19. Sequenced by immunoSEQ multiplex PCR; TCRdb stores in-frame clones only, minus some. The sample holds approximately 500,000 clones; 85% to 90% are singletons and the top ten take less than 9%. The sequencing sample was made of peripheral blood. The source is a woman aged 50 to 65 with COVID-19, enrolled during active disease. CDR3s include the opening cysteine and the closing phenylalanine or tryptophan. Each record gives: clone size, V gene, CDR3 protein. Clone size is shown for a subset of rows, as once, few, many or a class of expanded clone.

few,TRBV11-2,CASTHLLGSGGTGELFF
-,TRBV5-5,CASSLVGSGAYNEQFF
-,TRBV18,CASSPTDREGEKLFF
-,TRBV3-1/TRBV3-2,CASSLQEGVHTGELFF
-,TRBV19,CASSIAGRGRVNTEAFF
-,TRBV30,CAWSIGGRYTIYF
-,TRBV14,CASSLSAGTRSPLHF
-,TRBV5-6,CASSIRRTASNQPQHF
-,TRBV19,CASRQGARHLTGELFF
-,TRBV5-6,CASSLISRGEQYF
-,TRBV28,CASTIGVREKLFF
-,TRBV7-9,CASSPRAGESNGYTF
once,TRBV5-1,CASRPLGGDGEAFF
-,TRBV7-2,CASSLSSYQETQYF
-,TRBV27,CASSREPTDPYEQYF
-,TRBV6-1,CASSEWGGQETQYF
-,TRBV5-8,CASSFYSGANVLTF
-,TRBV30,CGTGANYGYTF
-,TRBV19,CASSPGTGSNYGYTF
-,TRBV27,CASSWRGPTGELFF